The clone carrying this T cell receptor (beta chain) has ten or more counts. Its target is unknown. In TCRdb, the reads were re-called with MiXCR into one record per CDR3 protein. The repertoire holds about 200,000 distinct CDR3 sequences, with roughly 9% as singletons. Trimming cost V 5 bases and J 2 bases, with 14 bases left between them. This CDR3 is built from 15 residues. Germline CDR1 MGHDK, CDR2 SYGVNS. The data were obtained in a study of T cell repertoires in cytomegalovirus infection. Whole-study context: CMV infection together with matching HLA type was indicated by public TCR beta signatures.

Study outcomes and limitations: Predominance within the ex vivo response was attributable to HLA-C-restricted CMV-specific TCR beta clonotypes. Public TCR beta family frequency separated CMV-and-HLA carriers, including in an independent cohort.

The TCR originated in a human donor in good health (CMV status not recorded). Some clones in this sample may be carry-over from other donors' samples. J is TRBJ2-3 and V is TRBV25-1, with D perhaps matching TRBD1 (6 bases). The sequenced material came from PBMCs. The CDR3 nucleotides read TGTGCCAGCAGTCACGTCAGGGGTTCCACAGATACGCAGTATTTT. Protein sequence: CASSHVRGSTDTQYF.